This T cell receptor beta chain appears in the sequencing data of a study of CD8+ T cells in alopecia areata. Extracted RNA was reverse transcribed into cDNA, the sequencing template. Sequencing was performed with immunoSEQ multiplex PCR; in TCRdb, only in-frame clones are kept and a portion is missing. Of tens of thousands of clones in the sample, 55% to 75% are singletons; the top ten hold 20% to 25%. The germline V and J ends were trimmed by 4 bases and 4 bases, with 14 bases remaining between them. The CDR3 is made up of 14 amino acids. CDR1 is SGHAT, CDR2 FQNNGV, per germline. As for treatment: oral pan-JAK inhibitor, 5-10 mg twice daily.

The chain has TRBV11-2 and TRBJ2-7; TRBD1 might be the D (6 bases). The sample in question was CD8+ T cells sorted from blood, obtained at week 4, from a patient treated with tofacitinib. The receptor was derived from a human donor with alopecia areata. As DNA, the CDR3 is TGTGCCAGCAGCTCCGGTACAGGGTTGTACGAGCAGTACTTC. As protein: CASSSGTGLYEQYF.